The clone carrying this T cell receptor (beta chain) has a single count. Assay: immunoSEQ multiplex PCR; the TCRdb copy retains only in-frame clones and omits some. This table has about 67,000 clones, about 87% appearing once. V gave up 4 bases and J gave up 1 base; unmatched junction bases: 4. The CDR3 has 15 amino acids. The germline V gene has CDR1 SGDLS and CDR2 YYNGEE. The sample belongs to a study of blood T cell repertoires in COVID-19. Source material: peripheral blood. The clonotype was recovered from a middle-aged man with active COVID-19. V usage is TRBV9 and J usage is TRBJ2-1; TRBD2 agrees at 8 bases. The CDR3 DNA reads as TGTGCCAGCAGCCCCTCGGGGGGGTCCTACAATGAGCAGTTCTTC. This encodes CASSPSGGSYNEQFF.